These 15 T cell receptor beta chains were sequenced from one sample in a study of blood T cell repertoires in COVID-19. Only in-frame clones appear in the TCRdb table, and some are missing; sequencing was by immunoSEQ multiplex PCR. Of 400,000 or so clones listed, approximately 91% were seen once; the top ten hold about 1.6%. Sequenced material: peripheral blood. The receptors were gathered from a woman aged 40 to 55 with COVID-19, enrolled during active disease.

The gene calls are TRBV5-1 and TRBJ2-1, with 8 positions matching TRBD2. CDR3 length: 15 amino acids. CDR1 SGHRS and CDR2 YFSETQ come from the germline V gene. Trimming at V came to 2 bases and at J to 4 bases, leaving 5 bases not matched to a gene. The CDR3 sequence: CASSFGGGFYNEQFF. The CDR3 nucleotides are TGCGCCAGCAGCTTCGGCGGGGGGTTTTACAATGAGCAGTTCTTC.

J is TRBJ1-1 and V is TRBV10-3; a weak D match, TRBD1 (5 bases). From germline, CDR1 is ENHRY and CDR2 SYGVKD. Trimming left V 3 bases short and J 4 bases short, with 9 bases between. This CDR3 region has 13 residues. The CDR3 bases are TGTGCCATCAGTGACAGGGAGGGCACTGAAGCTTTCTTT. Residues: CAISDREGTEAFF.

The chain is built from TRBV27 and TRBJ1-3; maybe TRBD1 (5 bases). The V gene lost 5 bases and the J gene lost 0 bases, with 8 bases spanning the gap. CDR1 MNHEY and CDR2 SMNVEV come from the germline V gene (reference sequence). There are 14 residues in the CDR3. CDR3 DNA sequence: TGTGCCAGCAGTCGTGACAGCTCTGGAAACACCATATATTTT. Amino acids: CASSRDSSGNTIYF.

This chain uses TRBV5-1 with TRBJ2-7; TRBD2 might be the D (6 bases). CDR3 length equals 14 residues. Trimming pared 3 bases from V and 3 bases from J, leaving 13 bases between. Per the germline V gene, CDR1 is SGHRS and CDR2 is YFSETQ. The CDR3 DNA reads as TGCGCCAGCAGCTCTCGTACTAGCCGCTACGAGCAGTACTTC. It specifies CASSSRTSRYEQYF.

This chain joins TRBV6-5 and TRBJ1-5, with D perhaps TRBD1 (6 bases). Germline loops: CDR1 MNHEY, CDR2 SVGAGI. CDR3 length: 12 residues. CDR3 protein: CAIGGGGKPQHF. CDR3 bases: TGTGCGATCGGGGGGGGCGGCAAGCCCCAGCATTTT.

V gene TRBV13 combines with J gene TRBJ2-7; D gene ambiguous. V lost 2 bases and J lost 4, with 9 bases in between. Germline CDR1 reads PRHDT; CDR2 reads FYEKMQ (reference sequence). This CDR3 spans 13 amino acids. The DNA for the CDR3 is TGTGCCAGCAGCTTACGCCTAAAGTACGAGCAGTACTTC. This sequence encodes CASSLRLKYEQYF.

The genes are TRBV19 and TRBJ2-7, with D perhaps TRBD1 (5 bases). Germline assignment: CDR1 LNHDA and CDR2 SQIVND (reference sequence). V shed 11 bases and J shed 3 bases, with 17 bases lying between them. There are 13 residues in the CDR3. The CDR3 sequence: CALQQGGIYEQYF. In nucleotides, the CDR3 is TGTGCCCTGCAGCAGGGCGGAATCTACGAGCAGTACTTC.

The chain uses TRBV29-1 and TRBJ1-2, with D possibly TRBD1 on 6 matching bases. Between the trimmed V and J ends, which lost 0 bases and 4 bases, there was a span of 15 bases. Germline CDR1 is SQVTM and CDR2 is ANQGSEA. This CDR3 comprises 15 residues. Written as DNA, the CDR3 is TGCAGCGTTGAAGATAGGTTCAGGGGCCTCTATGGCTACACCTTC. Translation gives CSVEDRFRGLYGYTF.

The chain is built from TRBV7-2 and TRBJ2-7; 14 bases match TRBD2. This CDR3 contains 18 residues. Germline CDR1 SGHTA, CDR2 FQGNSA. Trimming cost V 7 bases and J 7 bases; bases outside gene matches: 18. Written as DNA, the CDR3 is TGTGCCAGCAACCCTCACTGGGGGGGACTAGCGGGAGTACAAGAGCAGTACTTC. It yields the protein CASNPHWGGLAGVQEQYF.

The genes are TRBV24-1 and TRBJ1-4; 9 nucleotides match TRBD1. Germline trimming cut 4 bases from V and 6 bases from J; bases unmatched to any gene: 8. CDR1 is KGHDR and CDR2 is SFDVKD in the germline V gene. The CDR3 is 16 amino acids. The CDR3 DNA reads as TGTGCCACCAGTGAATCGCGAGGGACAGGGTATGAAAAACTGTTTTTT. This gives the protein CATSESRGTGYEKLFF.

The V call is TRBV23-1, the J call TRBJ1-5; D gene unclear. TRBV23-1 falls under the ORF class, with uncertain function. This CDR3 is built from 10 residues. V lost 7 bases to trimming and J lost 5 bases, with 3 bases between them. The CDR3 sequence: CASTYQPQHF. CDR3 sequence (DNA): TGCGCCAGCACGTATCAGCCCCAGCATTTT.

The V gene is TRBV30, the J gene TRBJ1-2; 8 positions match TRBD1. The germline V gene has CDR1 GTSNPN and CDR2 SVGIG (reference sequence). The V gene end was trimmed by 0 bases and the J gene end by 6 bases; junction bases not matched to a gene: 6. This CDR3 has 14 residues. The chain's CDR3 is CAWSVGQGAHGYTF. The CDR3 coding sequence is TGTGCCTGGAGTGTGGGGCAGGGGGCGCATGGCTACACCTTC.

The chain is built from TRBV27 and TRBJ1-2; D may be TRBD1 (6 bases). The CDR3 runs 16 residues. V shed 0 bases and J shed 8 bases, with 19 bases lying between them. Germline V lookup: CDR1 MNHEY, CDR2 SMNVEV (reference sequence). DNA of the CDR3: TGTGCCAGCAGTTTATCCATTCTCGGGACATCCGAGGGCTACACCTTC. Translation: CASSLSILGTSEGYTF.

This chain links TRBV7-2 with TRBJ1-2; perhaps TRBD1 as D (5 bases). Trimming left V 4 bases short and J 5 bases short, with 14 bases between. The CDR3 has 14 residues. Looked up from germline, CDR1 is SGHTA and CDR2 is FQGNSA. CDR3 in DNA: TGTGCCAGCAGCTCTCAACGGGGGAAATATGGCTACACCTTC. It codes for CASSSQRGKYGYTF.

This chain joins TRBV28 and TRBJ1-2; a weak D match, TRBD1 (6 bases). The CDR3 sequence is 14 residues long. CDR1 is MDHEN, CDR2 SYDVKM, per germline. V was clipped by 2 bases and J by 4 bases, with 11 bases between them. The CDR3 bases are TGTGCCAGCAGTTTAGTAGGGGGAATCTATGGCTACACCTTC. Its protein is CASSLVGGIYGYTF.